This T cell receptor beta chain derives from a study of OX40 agonist ivuxolimab in advanced cancers. TCRdb's copy holds only in-frame clones and misses some; the assay was immunoSEQ multiplex PCR. In the table there are tens of thousands of clones, 85% to 90% of which are singletons. This CDR3 region has 14 residues. The germline V gene has CDR1 MGHRA and CDR2 YSYEKL. The V and J ends lost 7 bases and 7 bases, in that order; junction bases with no gene match: 9. This sample comprised CD4+ or CD8+ T cells sorted from blood, obtained in a trial of the OX40 agonist ivuxolimab. This clonotype originated in an adult with an advanced solid tumor such as melanoma, head and neck, liver or kidney cancer. The chain employs TRBV4-1 and TRBJ1-4; 7 positions match TRBD1. The CDR3 reads CASNPTGESEKLFF. The CDR3 DNA is TGCGCCAGCAACCCAACAGGGGAAAGTGAAAAACTGTTTTTT.